Presented here are 29 T cell receptor beta chains from one specimen sequenced in a study of cytomegalovirus exposure and HLA in healthy donors. Amplification used 60 Vbeta primers and 13 Jbeta primers. Clones were sequenced by immunoSEQ multiplex PCR, and TCRdb holds only the in-frame ones, with some missing. The sample shows over 150,000 clones, over 70% of them seen only once. Sequencing was performed on PBMCs. Every receptor here comes from a woman between 50 and 59 years old in good health and CMV-seropositive.

The chain links TRBV10-2 to TRBJ2-7; 11 nucleotides agree with TRBD2. The junction had 7 bases not matched to a gene; V was cut back by 1 base and J by 5 bases. CDR3 size: 16 residues. Germline V gene data show CDR1 as WSHSY and CDR2 as SAAADI. CDR3 amino acids: CASSELLAGGGHEQYF. The CDR3 DNA reads TGCGCCAGCAGTGAGTTGCTAGCGGGGGGCGGCCACGAGCAGTACTTC.

The CDR3 coding sequence is TGTGCCAGCAGCTTAGAGGGGTCGGTAGCTTTCTTT. It specifies CASSLEGSVAFF. V and J are TRBV7-9 and TRBJ1-1; a possible D gene is TRBD1 (5 bases). Germline lookup yields CDR1 SEHNR and CDR2 FQNEAQ (reference sequence). This CDR3 region has 12 residues. Trimming cost V 1 base and J 10 bases, with 10 bases left between them. The full variable domain, in which reference TRBV7-9 and TRBJ1-1 provide the parts outside the CDR3, is DTGVSQNPRHKITKRGQNVTFRCDPISEHNRLYWYRQTLGQGPEFLTYFQNEAQLEKSRLLSDRFSAERPKGSFSTLEIQRTEQGDSAMYLCASSLEGSVAFFGQGTRLTVV.

This clone was counted only a few times. CDR3 sequence: CASSWGTGTYNEQFF. In DNA, the CDR3 is TGTGCCAGCAGTTGGGGGACAGGGACATACAATGAGCAGTTCTTC. V usage is TRBV6-1 and J usage is TRBJ2-1; 9 bases map to TRBD1. The V gene's germline CDR1 is MNHNS and CDR2 SASEGT. Trimming removed 5 bases from V and 4 bases from J; junction bases left unmatched: 6. The CDR3 is made up of 15 amino acids.

This clone was seen a handful of times. This rearrangement joins TRBV7-9 to TRBJ1-2, with D perhaps matching TRBD1 (5 bases). Trimming shortened V by 5 bases and J by 7 bases, and 20 bases separated the two germline ends. The CDR3 loop spans 15 amino acids. Germline values: CDR1 SEHNR, CDR2 FQNEAQ (reference sequence). In nucleotides, the CDR3 is TGTGCCAGCAGCACTAGCGGTTCGGGGGAGCGTGGCTACACCTTC. Translating gives CASSTSGSGERGYTF.

The chain combines TRBV7-2 with TRBJ2-1; D is undetermined. Trimming shortened V by 2 bases and J by 10 bases, and 18 bases separated the two germline ends. The CDR3 consists of 15 residues. Germline V lookup: CDR1 SGHTA, CDR2 FQGNSA. DNA for the CDR3: TGTGCCAGCAGCTTAACTCCCGGAGCTACCCTGGAGCAGTTCTTC. This gives the protein CASSLTPGATLEQFF. Using reference TRBV7-2 and TRBJ2-1 for the parts outside the CDR3, the full variable domain is GAGVSQSPSNKVTEKGKDVELRCDPISGHTALYWYRQSLGQGLEFLIYFQGNSAPDKSGLPSDRFSAERTGGSVSTLTIQRTQQEDSAVYLCASSLTPGATLEQFFGPGTRLTVL.

Note on this clone: Germline is not matched at one junction end, which may reflect a read error. V is TRBV5-5 and J is TRBJ2-7, with TRBD1 identical over 7 bases. The germline V gene has CDR1 SGHKS and CDR2 YYEKEE (reference sequence). This CDR3 contains 12 residues. The CDR3 DNA reads TGTGCCAGCAGCTTTTACCCCGGGACAGTTGACTTC. Amino acid sequence: CASSFYPGTVDF.

The J gene is TRBJ2-7, the V gene TRBV6-6; D is possibly TRBD1 (6 bases). The CDR3 spans 13 residues. Germline V gene data show CDR1 as MNHNY and CDR2 as SVGAGI (reference sequence). The ends were cut back, 5 bases at V and 11 bases at J, with 19 bases in the middle. In DNA form, the CDR3 reads TGTGCCAGCAGTATACTTCTACAGGGTGACGAGTACTTC. As protein: CASSILLQGDEYF.

The count of this clone is one. Being one base from a much bigger clone, this may be a read error. This rearrangement joins TRBV7-9 to TRBJ1-2; D uncertain. The length of the CDR3 is 12 residues. Germline V gene sequence: CDR1 SEHNR, CDR2 FQNEAQ (reference sequence). V was trimmed by 3 bases and J by 4 bases, leaving 6 bases between them. The DNA of the CDR3 is TGTGCCAGCAGCTTGGAGGGCTATGGCTACACCTTC. This codes for CASSLEGYGYTF.

The gene calls are TRBV5-6 and TRBJ2-6; D not resolved. Germline V gives CDR1 SGHDT, CDR2 YYEEEE. The CDR3 is made up of 17 amino acids. V gave up 0 bases and J gave up 0 bases, with 10 bases separating them. CDR3 protein: CASSLDQASSGANVLTF. The CDR3 nucleotides are TGTGCCAGCAGCTTGGACCAGGCCAGCTCTGGGGCCAACGTCCTGACTTTC.

The CDR3 is CASSPQGEYEQYF. CDR3 DNA sequence: TGCGCCAGCAGCCCACAGGGGGAATACGAGCAGTACTTC. V and J are TRBV5-1 and TRBJ2-7, with TRBD1 identical over 8 bases. CDR1 and CDR2 from the germline V gene are SGHRS and YFSETQ. This CDR3 is 13 amino acids long. J was trimmed by 4 bases and V by 4 bases; bases with no gene match: 4.

V gene TRBV2 combines with J gene TRBJ1-2; TRBD1 matches 7 bases. The CDR3 loop spans 14 amino acids. CDR1 is SNHLY, CDR2 FYNNEI, per germline. V gave up 4 bases and J gave up 5 bases; unmatched junction bases: 7. The CDR3 DNA reads as TGTGCCAGCAGTGTGTTGGCAGGGGGTTATGGCTACACCTTC. This translates into CASSVLAGGYGYTF. The complete variable domain, with remaining parts taken from reference TRBV2 and TRBJ1-2, reads EPEVTQTPSHQVTQMGQEVILRCVPISNHLYFYWYRQILGQKVEFLVSFYNNEISEKSEIFDDQFSVERPDGSNFTLKIRSTKLEDSAMYFCASSVLAGGYGYTFGSGTRLTVV.

The chain is built from TRBV5-1 and TRBJ1-2, with D possibly matching TRBD1 (6 bases). V lost 0 bases and J 4 bases, leaving 13 bases between the germline ends. The germline CDR1 and CDR2 sequences are SGHRS and YFSETQ. The CDR3 totals 15 residues. As DNA, the CDR3 is TGCGCCAGCAGCTTGGTCATACAGGGTGGCTATGGCTACACCTTC. It translates to CASSLVIQGGYGYTF.

The chain joins TRBV6-6 to TRBJ1-2; D remains unclear. Trimming stripped 5 bases from V and 4 bases from J, with 14 bases between. This CDR3 spans 14 amino acids. In germline, CDR1 is MNHNY, CDR2 SVGAGI (reference sequence). The CDR3 DNA sequence: TGTGCCAGCAGTGCCGACGGGAATCTCTATGGCTACACCTTC. It is translated as CASSADGNLYGYTF.

The chain employs TRBV5-1 and TRBJ1-1; D is possibly TRBD1 (5 bases). Trimming took 0 bases from V and 3 from J, leaving 12 bases between them. CDR1 is SGHRS, CDR2 YFSETQ, per germline. CDR3 size: 15 residues. In DNA form, the CDR3 reads TGCGCCAGCAGCTTGGGGCTTAGCAGGGACACTGAAGCTTTCTTT. Translating it yields CASSLGLSRDTEAFF.

The chain couples TRBV5-1 to TRBJ2-6; 7 bases line up with TRBD1. The CDR3 consists of 15 residues. J gave up 2 bases and V 7 bases, and 6 bases lay outside the gene matches. Germline V gene lookup returns CDR1 SGHRS and CDR2 YFSETQ. CDR3 nucleotides: TGCGCCAGCCAGACAGGGCCTCCTGGGGCCAACGTCCTGACTTTC. Residues: CASQTGPPGANVLTF.

The CDR3: CASSSGGAYNEKLFF. The CDR3 DNA reads as TGTGCCAGCAGCTCCGGGGGGGCGTATAATGAAAAACTGTTTTTT. The rearrangement uses TRBV9 and TRBJ1-4; a weak D match, TRBD1 (6 bases). The germline gives CDR1 SGDLS, CDR2 YYNGEE. The CDR3 extends over 15 amino acids. Between the trimmed V and J ends, which lost 4 bases and 4 bases, there was a span of 14 bases.

This rearrangement joins TRBV5-6 to TRBJ1-6; D is unclear. Trimming removed 0 bases from V and 8 bases from J, with 9 bases in between. This CDR3 region has 14 residues. The germline gives CDR1 SGHDT, CDR2 YYEEEE. The DNA for the CDR3 is TGTGCCAGCAGCTTGGGGCGTGAGGATTCACCCCTCCACTTT. It specifies CASSLGREDSPLHF.

This chain links TRBV18 with TRBJ2-1, with a possible D match to TRBD1 (6 bases). This CDR3 region has 14 residues. CDR1 and CDR2 from the germline V gene are KGHSH and LQKENI. The germline V and J ends were trimmed by 2 bases and 4 bases, with 9 bases remaining between them. CDR3 sequence (DNA): TGTGCCAGCTCACCAACGACAGGATACAATGAGCAGTTCTTC. This gives the protein CASSPTTGYNEQFF.

The V gene is TRBV25-1, the J gene TRBJ1-2, with 7 positions matching TRBD1. Germline-derived CDR1 and CDR2 are MGHDK and SYGVNS. The V segment lost 7 bases and the J segment 8 bases; nucleotides outside the gene matches: 4. The length of the CDR3 is 11 residues. Here the CDR3 DNA reads TGTGCCAGCACAGGGGGTTGGGGCTACACCTTC. It codes for CASTGGWGYTF.

The chain couples TRBV5-8 to TRBJ2-1; TRBD1 is a possible D gene (6 bases). This CDR3 spans 15 amino acids. From germline, CDR1 is SGHTS and CDR2 YDEGEE. V was cut by 4 bases and J by 2 bases, with 13 bases left in between. Here the CDR3 DNA reads TGTGCCAGCAGCATACAGGGTAAACCCTACAATGAGCAGTTCTTC. Translated: CASSIQGKPYNEQFF.

The chain links TRBV6-1 to TRBJ1-1, with TRBD1 as a possible D gene (6 bases). There are 13 residues in the CDR3. V was pared by 6 bases and J by 7 bases, with 15 bases between. Germline V gene sequence: CDR1 MNHNS, CDR2 SASEGT. The CDR3 spells CASSRGFSSEAFF. The CDR3 DNA sequence: TGTGCCAGCAGCAGGGGCTTTTCTAGTGAAGCTTTCTTT.

This clone was observed a single time. V gene TRBV2 combines with J gene TRBJ2-3; 7 bases fit TRBD2. CDR1 SNHLY and CDR2 FYNNEI come from the germline V gene. This CDR3 is 15 amino acids long. V gave up 5 bases and J gave up 0 bases; unmatched junction bases: 5. CDR3 nucleotides: TGTGCCAGCAGTCCAGAGCGGGAAAGCACAGATACGCAGTATTTT. As protein: CASSPERESTDTQYF.

The chain employs TRBV19 and TRBJ1-1, with a weak D call TRBD1 (5 bases). CDR1 is LNHDA, CDR2 SQIVND, per germline (reference sequence). Trimming cost V 6 bases and J 3 bases, with 8 bases left between them. This CDR3 has 12 amino acids. CDR3 nucleotide sequence: TGTGCCAGTAGGCAGGGTTACACTGAAGCTTTCTTT. It is translated as CASRQGYTEAFF.

The chain employs TRBV5-1 and TRBJ1-2; 8 bases are a match to TRBD1. The CDR3 has 17 amino acids. Germline V gene sequence: CDR1 SGHRS, CDR2 YFSETQ. The V gene end was trimmed by 0 bases and the J gene end by 2 bases; junction bases not matched to a gene: 9. Here the CDR3 reads CASSLASGGAGNYGYTF. The CDR3 coding sequence is TGCGCCAGCAGCTTGGCTTCAGGGGGCGCGGGAAACTATGGCTACACCTTC.

This chain joins TRBV10-1 and TRBJ2-7; 7 nucleotides agree with TRBD2. The V and J ends lost 5 bases and 6 bases, in that order; junction bases with no gene match: 13. From germline, CDR1 is WNHNN and CDR2 SYGVQD (reference sequence). CDR3 length: 15 amino acids. CDR3 region: CASSRAGTKDGEQYF. In nucleotides, the CDR3 is TGCGCCAGCAGTCGGGCCGGGACTAAGGACGGCGAGCAGTACTTC.

This clone was seen once. The chain is built from TRBV2 and TRBJ2-3, with 10 bases that match TRBD1. Germline V CDR1 and CDR2: SNHLY, FYNNEI. V lost 7 bases, J lost 6 bases, and 1 base stayed unmatched. The CDR3 is 12 residues long. This CDR3 is CASKDRGDTQYF. Written as DNA, the CDR3 is TGTGCCAGCAAGGACAGGGGGGATACGCAGTATTTT.

The V gene is TRBV11-2, the J gene TRBJ2-2; D remains unclear. The length of the CDR3 is 14 residues. Per the germline V gene, CDR1 is SGHAT and CDR2 is FQNNGV. The germline V and J ends were trimmed by 8 bases and 2 bases, with 12 bases remaining between them. CDR3 amino acids: CASGVSRNTGELFF. CDR3 DNA: TGTGCCAGCGGAGTCAGTCGAAACACCGGGGAGCTGTTTTTT.

J is TRBJ1-3 and V is TRBV4-1, with TRBD1 as a possible D gene (5 bases). Germline CDR1 reads MGHRA; CDR2 reads YSYEKL. The CDR3 spans 15 residues. With 1 base removed from V and 3 bases from J, the gap between germline ends came to 10 bases. The CDR3 bases are TGCGCCAGCAGCCAAGCCGGGACTTATGGAAACACCATATATTTT. It specifies CASSQAGTYGNTIYF.

V and J are TRBV7-9 and TRBJ1-2; D is possibly TRBD1 (6 bases). The V gene's germline CDR1 is SEHNR and CDR2 FQNEAQ (reference sequence). The CDR3 length is 13 residues. Trimming removed 5 bases from V and 1 base from J, with 8 bases in between. The CDR3 loop reads CASSVQGNYGYTF. CDR3 in DNA: TGTGCCAGCAGCGTACAGGGTAACTATGGCTACACCTTC.